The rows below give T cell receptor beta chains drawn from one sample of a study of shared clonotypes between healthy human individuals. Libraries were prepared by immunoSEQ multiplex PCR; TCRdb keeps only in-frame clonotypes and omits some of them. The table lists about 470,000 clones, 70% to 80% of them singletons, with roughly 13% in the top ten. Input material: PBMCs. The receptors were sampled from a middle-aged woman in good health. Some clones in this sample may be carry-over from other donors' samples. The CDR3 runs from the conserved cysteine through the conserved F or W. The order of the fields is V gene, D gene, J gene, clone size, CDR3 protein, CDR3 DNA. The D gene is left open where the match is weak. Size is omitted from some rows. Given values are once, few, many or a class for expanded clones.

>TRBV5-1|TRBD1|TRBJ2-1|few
CASRPPGTGDYNEQFF
TGCGCCAGCAGACCCCCAGGGACAGGCGATTACAATGAGCAGTTCTTC
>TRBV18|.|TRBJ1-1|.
CASSPSDTEAFF
TGTGCCAGCTCACCATCGGACACTGAAGCTTTCTTT
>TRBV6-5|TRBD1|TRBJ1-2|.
CASSRDRLNYGYTF
TGTGCCAGCAGTAGGGACAGACTTAACTATGGCTACACCTTC
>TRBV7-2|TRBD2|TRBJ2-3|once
CASSLDSGRGSTDTQYF
TGTGCCAGCAGCTTGGATAGCGGGAGGGGGAGCACAGATACGCAGTATTTT
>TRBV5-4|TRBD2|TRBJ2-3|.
CASSNWTSGRARTDTQYF
TGTGCCAGCAGCAATTGGACTAGCGGGAGGGCCCGGACAGATACGCAGTATTTT
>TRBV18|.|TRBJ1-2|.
CASSYQGPTLDGYTF
TGTGCCAGCTCATATCAGGGACCTACACTGGATGGCTACACCTTC
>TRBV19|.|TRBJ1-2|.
CASSIVPGIGGYTF
TGTGCCAGTAGTATAGTGCCGGGGATAGGTGGCTACACCTTC
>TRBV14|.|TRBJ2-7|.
CASSQDPRIPPLEQYF
TGTGCCAGCAGCCAAGATCCGAGGATTCCCCCCCTCGAGCAGTACTTC
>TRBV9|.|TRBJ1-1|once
CASSVGSRNTEAFF
TGTGCCAGCAGCGTAGGGTCTAGAAACACTGAAGCTTTCTTT
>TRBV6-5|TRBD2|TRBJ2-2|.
CASSYSLAGSTGELFF
TGTGCCAGCAGTTACAGCTTAGCGGGCAGCACCGGGGAGCTGTTTTTT
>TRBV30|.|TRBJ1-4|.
CAWRVPGHTAEKLFF
TGTGCCTGGAGAGTTCCGGGACACACGGCGGAAAAACTGTTTTTT
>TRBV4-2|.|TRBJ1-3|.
CASSQDYWESGNTIYF
TGTGCCAGCAGCCAAGACTACTGGGAGTCTGGAAACACCATATATTTT
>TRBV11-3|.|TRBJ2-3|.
CASSLGASPTDTQYF
TGTGCCAGCAGCTTAGGGGCATCCCCCACAGATACGCAGTATTTT
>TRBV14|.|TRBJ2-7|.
CASSLDSYTYEQYF
TGTGCCAGCAGCCTCGACTCATACACCTACGAGCAGTACTTC
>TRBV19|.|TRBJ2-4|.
CASSIASAKNIQYF
TGTGCCAGTAGTATAGCGTCAGCTAAAAACATTCAGTACTTC
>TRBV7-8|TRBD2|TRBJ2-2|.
CASSPIAGGRELFF
TGTGCCAGCAGCCCTATAGCGGGAGGGAGGGAGCTGTTTTTT
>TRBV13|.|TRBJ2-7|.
CASSRAGRSYEQYF
TGTGCCAGCAGCCGCGCAGGGCGGTCCTACGAGCAGTACTTC
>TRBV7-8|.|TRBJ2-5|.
CASSLEWNPQASTQYF
TGTGCCAGCAGCTTAGAGTGGAACCCCCAAGCAAGTACCCAGTACTTC
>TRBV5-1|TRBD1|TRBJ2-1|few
CASSPDRSWFF
TGCGCCAGCAGCCCGGACAGGAGTTGGTTCTTC
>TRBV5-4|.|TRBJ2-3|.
CASSPKWGASTDTQYF
TGTGCCAGCAGCCCCAAGTGGGGGGCCTCCACAGATACGCAGTATTTT
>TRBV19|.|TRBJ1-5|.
CASSIDKGNDQPQHF
TGTGCCAGTAGTATAGATAAGGGAAACGATCAGCCCCAGCATTTT
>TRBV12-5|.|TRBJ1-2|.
CASGFSPGNYGYTF
TGTGCTAGTGGTTTTAGTCCGGGAAACTATGGCTACACCTTC
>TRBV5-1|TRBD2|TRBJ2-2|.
CASAGVSGRASTGELFF
TGCGCCAGCGCCGGTGTTAGCGGGAGGGCGAGCACCGGGGAGCTGTTTTTT